The 32 T cell receptor beta chains below all came from one sample that was sequenced in a study of control samples from healthy donors and cancer patients. The table came from immunoSEQ multiplex PCR; TCRdb's copy has only in-frame clones and leaves some out. The sample contains about 130,000 clones, 90% of which appear only once. Sequencing used blood. The receptors were gathered from a man aged 18 to 30 in good health.

The rearrangement links TRBV5-1 to TRBJ2-1, with 7 bases matching TRBD2. Germline loops: CDR1 SGHRS, CDR2 YFSETQ. The CDR3 covers 18 residues. V shed 0 bases and J 5 bases; nucleotides not matched to a gene: 14. CDR3 sequence reads: CASSLVGLAGPGNNEQFF. As DNA, the CDR3 is TGCGCCAGCAGCTTGGTAGGTTTAGCGGGTCCGGGGAACAATGAGCAGTTCTTC. Using reference TRBV5-1 and TRBJ2-1 for the parts outside the CDR3, the full variable domain is KAGVTQTPRYLIKTRGQQVTLSCSPISGHRSVSWYQQTPGQGLQFLFEYFSETQRNKGNFPGRFSGRQFSNSRSEMNVSTLELGDSALYLCASSLVGLAGPGNNEQFFGPGTRLTVL.

This chain connects TRBV14 to TRBJ1-1, with D perhaps matching TRBD1 (5 bases). From germline, CDR1 is SGHDN and CDR2 FVKESK. This CDR3 has 14 residues. The V end lost 4 bases, the J end lost 0 bases, and 9 bases lay between the germline ends. CDR3 DNA: TGTGCCAGCAGCCTTGGGGGGATGAACACTGAAGCTTTCTTT. Protein: CASSLGGMNTEAFF.

This chain uses TRBV25-1 with TRBJ2-7, with 7 bases lining up with TRBD2. The CDR3 is 15 residues long. Germline V gene sequence: CDR1 MGHDK, CDR2 SYGVNS. After removal of 4 bases from V and 4 bases from J, the junction contained 10 bases not matched to a gene. CDR3 nucleotides: TGTGCCAGCAGTGCGGCGGGAGAGGGGTTTTACGAGCAGTACGTC. It translates to CASSAAGEGFYEQYV.

The chain links TRBV6-5 to TRBJ2-5; D perhaps matches TRBD1 (5 bases). Per the germline V gene, CDR1 is MNHEY and CDR2 is SVGAGI. This CDR3 is built from 15 residues. V dropped 8 bases and J dropped 0 bases, with 16 bases sitting between them. Here the CDR3 reads CASWTPARYQETQYF. The CDR3 nucleotides read TGTGCCAGCTGGACACCTGCCAGGTACCAAGAGACCCAGTACTTC.

J is TRBJ2-5 and V is TRBV15, with D perhaps matching TRBD1 (5 bases). The V and J ends lost 9 bases and 4 bases respectively, with 21 bases between them. The CDR3 is made up of 15 amino acids. CDR1 and CDR2 from the germline V gene are LNHNV and YYDKDF (reference sequence). CDR3 in amino acids: CATGQEVAQGETQYF. In DNA, the CDR3 is TGTGCCACAGGGCAGGAAGTGGCGCAGGGAGAGACCCAGTACTTC.

In its sample, this clone was seen a few times. At the DNA level, this CDR3 is encoded by other sequences in the same sample as well. This chain connects TRBV19 to TRBJ1-6, with 7 positions matching TRBD1. Germline-derived CDR1 and CDR2 are LNHDA and SQIVND (reference sequence). This CDR3 spans 17 amino acids. Trimming took 3 bases from V and 10 from J; bases not matched to a gene: 15. The CDR3 protein is CASSMNPDGTDRSPLHF. The CDR3 DNA reads as TGTGCCAGTAGTATGAACCCCGACGGGACAGATCGATCACCCCTCCACTTT.

The chain has TRBV11-3 and TRBJ2-2; 13 bases align to TRBD2. CDR1 and CDR2 (germline): SGHNT, YENEEA. With 1 base clipped from V and 5 bases from J, the junction kept 4 bases outside the gene matches. The length of the CDR3 is 17 residues. Here the CDR3 DNA reads TGTGCCAGCAGCTTAGTGGGACTAGCGGGAAGGACCGGGGAGCTGTTTTTT. As protein: CASSLVGLAGRTGELFF.

The rearrangement uses TRBV7-2 and TRBJ2-7; maybe TRBD2 (7 bases). This CDR3 has 14 amino acids. CDR1 is SGHTA and CDR2 is FQGNSA in the germline V gene. Between the trimmed V and J ends, which lost 1 base and 4 bases, there was a span of 11 bases. The CDR3 reads CASSLGGGQYEQYV. Written as DNA, the CDR3 is TGTGCCAGCAGCTTAGGGGGGGGGCAGTACGAGCAGTACGTC.

V gene TRBV19 combines with J gene TRBJ2-7; TRBD1 matches at 7 bases. This CDR3 is 15 amino acids long. V trimming: 5 bases; J trimming: 0 bases; junction bases outside the gene matches: 7. Germline values: CDR1 LNHDA, CDR2 SQIVND (reference sequence). The CDR3 nucleotides are TGTGCCAGTAGTCCTCGGGACAGAGCCTCCTACGAGCAGTACTTC. Its translation is CASSPRDRASYEQYF.

The chain joins TRBV12-3 or TRBV12-4 to TRBJ1-1, with a possible D match to TRBD1 (5 bases). Trimming removed 3 bases from V and 4 bases from J, with 9 bases in between. This CDR3 comprises 13 residues. CDR3 amino acids: CASSFLRGTEAFF. The CDR3 coding sequence is TGTGCCAGCAGTTTTTTGAGGGGCACTGAAGCTTTCTTT.

V gene TRBV7-2 combines with J gene TRBJ2-1; 7 bases match TRBD2. Germline V gene sequence: CDR1 SGHTA, CDR2 FQGNSA. The junction had 9 bases not matched to a gene; V was cut back by 0 bases and J by 4 bases. CDR3 length equals 17 residues. The CDR3 region has the DNA TGTGCCAGCAGCTTAGCGATATTTGCGGGAGAATACAATGAGCAGTTCTTC. Protein product: CASSLAIFAGEYNEQFF.

V is TRBV9 and J is TRBJ1-5; the D gene is possibly TRBD1 (5 bases). The CDR3 loop spans 13 amino acids. The ends were cut back, 0 bases at V and 7 bases at J, with 8 bases in the middle. From germline, CDR1 is SGDLS and CDR2 YYNGEE. The CDR3 nucleotides are TGTGCCAGCAGCGTAGGGGGGAGGCAGCCCCAGCATTTT. Translation: CASSVGGRQPQHF.

The genes are TRBV12-3 or TRBV12-4 and TRBJ1-6; 8 nucleotides match TRBD1. Trimming removed 6 bases from V and 10 bases from J; junction bases left unmatched: 5. The CDR3 contains 13 residues. The CDR3 bases are TGTGCCAGCAGGGACAGGGACGGATCACCCCTCCACTTT. Its translation: CASRDRDGSPLHF.

This chain joins TRBV30 and TRBJ1-6, with D perhaps TRBD1 (6 bases). CDR3 size: 14 residues. V gave up 5 bases and J gave up 10 bases, with 18 bases separating them. The V gene's germline CDR1 is GTSNPN and CDR2 SVGIG (reference sequence). CDR3 bases: TGTGCCTGGGACAACACAGGGAGAGGGTCACCCCTCCACTTT. Encoded protein: CAWDNTGRGSPLHF. Combining the CDR3 with reference TRBV30 and TRBJ1-6 gives the whole variable domain SQTIHQWPATLVQPVGSPLSLECTVEGTSNPNLYWYRQAAGRGLQLLFYSVGIGQISSEVPQNLSASRPQDRQFILSSKKLLLSDSGFYLCAWDNTGRGSPLHFGNGTRLTVT.

The rearrangement uses TRBV6-5 and TRBJ2-4; D perhaps matches TRBD2 (5 bases). The CDR3 loop spans 16 amino acids. CDR1 and CDR2 (germline): MNHEY, SVGAGI. V was cut by 4 bases and J by 0 bases, with 13 bases left in between. In DNA form, the CDR3 reads TGTGCCAGCAGTTCTCCGAGGGTTCAAGCCAAAAACATTCAGTACTTC. This translates into CASSSPRVQAKNIQYF.

The chain links TRBV7-3 to TRBJ2-1; TRBD2 matches 9 bases. Germline CDR1 is SGHTA and CDR2 is FQGTGA. This CDR3 is built from 15 residues. V was pared by 1 base and J by 8 bases, with 6 bases of the junction left unmatched. In nucleotides, the CDR3 is TGTGCCAGCAGCTTAAGGACTAGCGAGGTCGATGAGCAGTTCTTC. It encodes CASSLRTSEVDEQFF.

This clone has a single count. The chain links TRBV6-4 to TRBJ2-2; 10 bases are shared with TRBD1. The V segment lost 4 bases and the J segment 5 bases; nucleotides outside the gene matches: 4. In germline, CDR1 is MRHNA, CDR2 SNTAGT. This CDR3 is 15 amino acids long. The CDR3 coding sequence is TGTGCCAGCAGTGCCTCGGGACAGGGGACCGGGGAGCTGTTTTTT. Amino acid sequence: CASSASGQGTGELFF.

This chain joins TRBV5-1 and TRBJ2-1; 10 bases match TRBD2. With 4 bases clipped from V and 3 bases from J, the junction kept 4 bases outside the gene matches. This CDR3 has 15 residues. Germline CDR1 reads SGHRS; CDR2 reads YFSETQ. The CDR3 loop is CASSQGTSVYNEQFF. The CDR3 coding sequence is TGCGCCAGCAGCCAAGGGACTAGCGTCTACAATGAGCAGTTCTTC.

The V gene is TRBV6-1, the J gene TRBJ2-2; TRBD2 is a possible D gene (5 bases). Germline V lookup: CDR1 MNHNS, CDR2 SASEGT. The CDR3 has 16 residues. V lost 0 bases to trimming and J lost 5 bases, with 13 bases between them. This chain's CDR3 is CASSEAGVFLTGELFF. CDR3 coding DNA: TGTGCCAGCAGTGAAGCCGGGGTGTTTTTGACCGGGGAGCTGTTTTTT.

CDR3 nucleotides: TGTGCCACCAGTGACACCTGGACGGCCACTACAGATACGCAGTATTTT. Protein: CATSDTWTATTDTQYF. V gene TRBV24-1 combines with J gene TRBJ2-3; no firm D call. Looked up from germline, CDR1 is KGHDR and CDR2 is SFDVKD. This CDR3 is 16 amino acids long. Deletions cut 4 bases from V and 3 bases from J, with 16 bases between.

V usage is TRBV7-6 and J usage is TRBJ2-1, with D tentatively TRBD1 (6 bases). V gave up 5 bases and J gave up 8 bases, with 10 bases separating them. This CDR3 region has 12 residues. CDR1 and CDR2 (germline): SGHVS, FNYEAQ. CDR3 sequence: CASSGGLDEQFF. CDR3 in DNA: TGTGCCAGCAGCGGGGGCTTGGATGAGCAGTTCTTC.

The sample holds a few counts of this clone. J is TRBJ1-3 and V is TRBV6-5; a weak D match, TRBD1 (5 bases). CDR1 is MNHEY, CDR2 SVGAGI, per germline. Trimming removed 2 bases at V and 1 base at J, with 6 bases between. The CDR3 loop spans 14 amino acids. The CDR3 is CASSYDSSGNTIYF. The CDR3 coding sequence is TGTGCCAGCAGTTACGACAGTTCTGGAAACACCATATATTTT.

The rearrangement joins TRBV7-9 to TRBJ1-1, with TRBD1 matching over 8 bases. J gave up 3 bases and V 2 bases, and 8 bases lay outside the gene matches. The CDR3 length is 16 residues. In germline, CDR1 is SEHNR, CDR2 FQNEAQ (reference sequence). CDR3 nucleotide sequence: TGTGCCAGCAGCTTACGTCTGACAGGGGCGGACACTGAAGCTTTCTTT. Its translation: CASSLRLTGADTEAFF.

The chain uses TRBV7-9 and TRBJ2-1; 7 bases agree with TRBD1. The trim removed 3 bases at V and 3 bases at J, leaving 5 bases unmatched. The CDR3 contains 15 residues. Per the germline V gene, CDR1 is SEHNR and CDR2 is FQNEAQ (reference sequence). CDR3 nucleotides: TGTGCCAGCAGCTTGCAGACAGGGTTCTACAATGAGCAGTTCTTC. Its translation is CASSLQTGFYNEQFF. The full variable domain, in which reference TRBV7-9 and TRBJ2-1 provide the parts outside the CDR3, is DTGVSQNPRHKITKRGQNVTFRCDPISEHNRLYWYRQTLGQGPEFLTYFQNEAQLEKSRLLSDRFSAERPKGSFSTLEIQRTEQGDSAMYLCASSLQTGFYNEQFFGPGTRLTVL.

The genes are TRBV15 and TRBJ2-7; D ambiguous. V was shortened by 1 base and J by 3 bases, with 10 bases between the two germline ends. Germline values: CDR1 LNHNV, CDR2 YYDKDF (reference sequence). This CDR3 has 14 residues. The CDR3 sequence: CATSRAQESYEQYF. CDR3 nucleotide sequence: TGTGCCACCAGCAGAGCTCAGGAGAGCTACGAGCAGTACTTC.

V usage is TRBV4-1 and J usage is TRBJ1-4; D is unclear. The germline V and J ends were trimmed by 6 bases and 5 bases, with 13 bases remaining between them. CDR1 is MGHRA, CDR2 YSYEKL, per germline. The CDR3 has 14 amino acids. The CDR3 reads CASSSGKDNEKLFF. CDR3 nucleotides: TGCGCCAGCAGTTCGGGGAAAGACAATGAAAAACTGTTTTTT.

The chain carries TRBV6-5 and TRBJ2-7; D is possibly TRBD2 (6 bases). The germline V and J ends were trimmed by 5 bases and 2 bases, with 13 bases remaining between them. This CDR3 spans 14 amino acids. CDR1 and CDR2 from the germline V gene are MNHEY and SVGAGI. CDR3 coding DNA: TGTGCCAGCAGTAGGGAGGACGGGACCTACGAGCAGTACTTC. This sequence encodes CASSREDGTYEQYF.

This clone was observed a single time. V gene TRBV29-1 combines with J gene TRBJ2-5; the match to TRBD2 covers 11 bases. The CDR3 has 15 amino acids. Germline trimming cut 6 bases from V and 1 base from J; bases unmatched to any gene: 7. Germline assignment: CDR1 SQVTM and CDR2 ANQGSEA. The CDR3 coding sequence is TGCAGCGTGCCTCCGGGACTAGCGGTCCAAGAGACCCAGTACTTC. Translation: CSVPPGLAVQETQYF. Filled out from reference TRBV29-1 and TRBJ2-5, the complete variable domain reads SAVISQKPSRDICQRGTSLTIQCQVDSQVTMMFWYRQQPGQSLTLIATANQGSEATYESGFVIDKFPISRPNLTFSTLTVSNMSPEDSSIYLCSVPPGLAVQETQYFGPGTRLLVL.

CDR3 sequence: CATSDPSTGVSTDTQYF. The CDR3 coding sequence is TGTGCCACCAGTGATCCTTCGACAGGGGTTAGCACAGATACGCAGTATTTT. This chain joins TRBV24-1 and TRBJ2-3; 8 nucleotides align to TRBD1. The CDR3 is made up of 17 amino acids. V lost 3 bases to trimming and J lost 0 bases; unmatched junction nucleotides: 7. Germline assignment: CDR1 KGHDR and CDR2 SFDVKD.

This sequence joins TRBV6-1 and TRBJ1-2; no clear D gene. Trimming took off 3 bases at V and 4 bases at J, with 12 bases between the two ends. This CDR3 is built from 14 residues. Germline values: CDR1 MNHNS, CDR2 SASEGT. CDR3 bases: TGTGCCAGCAGTGATGAGATGATCCTCTATGGCTACACCTTC. Protein sequence: CASSDEMILYGYTF.

The chain links TRBV27 to TRBJ2-7, with 16 bases identical to TRBD2. The V gene end was trimmed by 5 bases and the J gene end by 0 bases; junction bases not matched to a gene: 10. The CDR3 length is 19 residues. CDR1 is MNHEY, CDR2 SMNVEV, per germline (reference sequence). The CDR3 region has the DNA TGTGCCAGCAGTCCCCTAGGGACTAGCGGGAGGGCCGGCTCCTACGAGCAGTACGTC. Its protein product is CASSPLGTSGRAGSYEQYV.

The genes are TRBV2 and TRBJ2-4; 13 positions agree with TRBD2. Germline V lookup: CDR1 SNHLY, CDR2 FYNNEI. The CDR3 is 15 residues long. The ends lost 3 bases at V and 4 bases at J; junction bases unmatched: 0. The CDR3 sequence is CASSEGLAGKNIQYF. CDR3 nucleotides: TGTGCCAGCAGTGAGGGACTAGCGGGGAAAAACATTCAGTACTTC.